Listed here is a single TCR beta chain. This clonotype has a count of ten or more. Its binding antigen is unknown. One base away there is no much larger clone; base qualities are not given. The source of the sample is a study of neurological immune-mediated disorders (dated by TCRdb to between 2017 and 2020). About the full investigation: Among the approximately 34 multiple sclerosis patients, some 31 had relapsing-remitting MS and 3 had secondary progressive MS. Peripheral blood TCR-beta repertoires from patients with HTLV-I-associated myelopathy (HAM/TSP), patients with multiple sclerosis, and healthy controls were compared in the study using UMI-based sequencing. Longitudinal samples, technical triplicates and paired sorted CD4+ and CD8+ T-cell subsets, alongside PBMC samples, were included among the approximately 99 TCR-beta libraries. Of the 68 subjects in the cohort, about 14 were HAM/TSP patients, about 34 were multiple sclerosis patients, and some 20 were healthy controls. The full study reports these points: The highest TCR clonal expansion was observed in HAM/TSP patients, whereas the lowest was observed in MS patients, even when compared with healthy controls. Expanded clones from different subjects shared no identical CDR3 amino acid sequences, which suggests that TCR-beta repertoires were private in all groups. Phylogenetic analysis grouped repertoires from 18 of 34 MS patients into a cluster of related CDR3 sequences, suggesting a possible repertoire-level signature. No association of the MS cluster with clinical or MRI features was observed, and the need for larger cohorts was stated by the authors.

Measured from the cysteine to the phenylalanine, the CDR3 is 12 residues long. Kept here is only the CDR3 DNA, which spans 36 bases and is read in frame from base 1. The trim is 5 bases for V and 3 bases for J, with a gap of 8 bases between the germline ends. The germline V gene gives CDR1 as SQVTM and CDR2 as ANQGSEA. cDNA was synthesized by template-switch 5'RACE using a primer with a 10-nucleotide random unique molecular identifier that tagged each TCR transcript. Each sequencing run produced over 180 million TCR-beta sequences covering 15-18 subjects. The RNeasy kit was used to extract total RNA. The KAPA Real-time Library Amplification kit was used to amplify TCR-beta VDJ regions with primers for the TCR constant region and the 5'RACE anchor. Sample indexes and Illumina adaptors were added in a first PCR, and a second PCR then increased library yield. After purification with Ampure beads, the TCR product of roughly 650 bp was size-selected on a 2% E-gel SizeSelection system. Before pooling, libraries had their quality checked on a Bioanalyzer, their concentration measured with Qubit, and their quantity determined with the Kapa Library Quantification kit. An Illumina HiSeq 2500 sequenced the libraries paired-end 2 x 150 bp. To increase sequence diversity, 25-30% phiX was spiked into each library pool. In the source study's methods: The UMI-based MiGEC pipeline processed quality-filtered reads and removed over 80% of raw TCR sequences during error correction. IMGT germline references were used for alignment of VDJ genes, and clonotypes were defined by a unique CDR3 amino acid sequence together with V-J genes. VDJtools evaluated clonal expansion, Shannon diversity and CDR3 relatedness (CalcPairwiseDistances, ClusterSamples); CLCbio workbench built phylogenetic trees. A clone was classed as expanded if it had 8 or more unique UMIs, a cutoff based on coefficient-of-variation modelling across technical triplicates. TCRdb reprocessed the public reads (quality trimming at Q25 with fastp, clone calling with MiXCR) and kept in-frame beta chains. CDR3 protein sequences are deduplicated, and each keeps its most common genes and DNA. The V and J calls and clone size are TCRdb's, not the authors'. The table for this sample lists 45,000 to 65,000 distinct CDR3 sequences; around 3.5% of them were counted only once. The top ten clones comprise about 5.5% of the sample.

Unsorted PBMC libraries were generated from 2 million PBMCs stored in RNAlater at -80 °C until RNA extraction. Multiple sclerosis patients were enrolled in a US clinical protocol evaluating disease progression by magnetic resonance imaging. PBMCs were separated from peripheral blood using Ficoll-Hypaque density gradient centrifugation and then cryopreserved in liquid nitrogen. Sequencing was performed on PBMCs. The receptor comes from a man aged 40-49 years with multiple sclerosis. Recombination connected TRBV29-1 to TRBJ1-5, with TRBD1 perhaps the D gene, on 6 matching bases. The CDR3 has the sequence CSVRTDNQPQHF. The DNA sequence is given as TGCAGCGTTCGGACAGACAATCAGCCCCAGCATTTT.